This T cell receptor beta chain was profiled in a study of T cells and Merkel cell carcinoma outcomes. Study-level findings and limits: Merkel cell carcinoma outcomes were reportedly predicted by repertoire and T-cell density.

The V end was cut by 2 bases, the J end by 8 bases, with 6 bases between. This CDR3 region has 11 residues. Germline loops: CDR1 SNHLY, CDR2 FYNNEI. Turning to this clone: What it recognizes is unknown.

Some clones are missing from TCRdb's copy, which holds only in-frame ones; the method was immunoSEQ multiplex PCR. This table holds about 1,700 clones, around nine tenths found once. The chain combines TRBV2 with TRBJ2-5; no definite D call. The TCR comes from a human donor with Merkel cell carcinoma. Sequences were obtained from tumor tissue from Merkel cell carcinoma. CDR3 in DNA: TGTGCCAGCAGTGAAACGAATACCCAGTACTTC. This gives the protein CASSETNTQYF.